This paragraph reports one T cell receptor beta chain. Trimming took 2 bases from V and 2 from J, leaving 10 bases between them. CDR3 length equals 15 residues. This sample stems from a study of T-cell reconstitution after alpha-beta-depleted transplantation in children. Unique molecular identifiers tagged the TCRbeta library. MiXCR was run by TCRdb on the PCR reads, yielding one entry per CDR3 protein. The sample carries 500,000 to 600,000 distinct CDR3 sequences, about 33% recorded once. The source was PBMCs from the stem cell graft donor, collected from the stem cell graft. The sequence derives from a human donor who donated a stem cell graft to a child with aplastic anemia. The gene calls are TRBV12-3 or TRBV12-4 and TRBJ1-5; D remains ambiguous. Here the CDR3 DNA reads TGTGCCAGCAGTTTAAGCTACGTTGGCAATCAGCCCCAGCATTTT. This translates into CASSLSYVGNQPQHF.